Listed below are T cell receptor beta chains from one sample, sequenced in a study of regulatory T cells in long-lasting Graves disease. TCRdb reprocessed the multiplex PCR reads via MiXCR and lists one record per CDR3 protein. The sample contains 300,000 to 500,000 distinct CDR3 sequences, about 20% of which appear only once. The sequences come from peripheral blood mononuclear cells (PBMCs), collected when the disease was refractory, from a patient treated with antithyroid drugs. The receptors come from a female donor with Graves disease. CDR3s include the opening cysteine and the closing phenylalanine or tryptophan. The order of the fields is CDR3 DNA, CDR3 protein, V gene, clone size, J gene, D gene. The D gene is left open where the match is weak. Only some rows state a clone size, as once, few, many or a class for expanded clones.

cdr3_nt: TGTGCCAGCAGTTACACTTTGACAGTTGGGCTCGTCGTTGGGAACACTGAAGCTTTCTTT
cdr3_aa: CASSYTLTVGLVVGNTEAFF
v_call: TRBV6-5
clone_size: few
j_call: TRBJ1-1
d_call: NA

cdr3_nt: TGTGCCAGCAACTCGGGCAGTAGCTCCTACAATGAGCAGTTCTTC
cdr3_aa: CASNSGSSSYNEQFF
v_call: TRBV2
clone_size: NA
j_call: TRBJ2-1
d_call: NA

cdr3_nt: TGTGCCAGCAGTTTCGTGGGAGGGCCCTCGAACGAGCAGTACTTC
cdr3_aa: CASSFVGGPSNEQYF
v_call: TRBV27
clone_size: few
j_call: TRBJ2-7
d_call: TRBD2

cdr3_nt: TGTGCCAGCAGCCCGATAGCGCGAGTCCCCTCCCGAACAGGGCAGTTCTTC
cdr3_aa: CASSPIARVPSRTGQFF
v_call: TRBV7-9
clone_size: NA
j_call: TRBJ2-1
d_call: NA

cdr3_nt: TGTGCCAGCAGCCACACGACCCAGGGGAATGAAAAACTGTTTTTT
cdr3_aa: CASSHTTQGNEKLFF
v_call: TRBV6-6
clone_size: once
j_call: TRBJ1-4
d_call: NA

cdr3_nt: TGTGCCAGCAGCTCGAGTCTAGGGGCTACCGGGGAGCTGTTTTTT
cdr3_aa: CASSSSLGATGELFF
v_call: TRBV7-2
clone_size: many
j_call: TRBJ2-2
d_call: NA

cdr3_nt: TGTGCCAGCAGTTTGGAACAGGGGGTAAGCAATCAGCCCCAGCATTTT
cdr3_aa: CASSLEQGVSNQPQHF
v_call: TRBV28
clone_size: many
j_call: TRBJ1-5
d_call: TRBD1

cdr3_nt: TGTGCCAGCAGCGCCAGAGAGACAGTAGAGAAACAACTGTTTTTT
cdr3_aa: CASSARETVEKQLFF
v_call: TRBV11-2
clone_size: many
j_call: TRBJ1-4
d_call: NA

cdr3_nt: TGTGCCAGTACAGACCGCGGGAACACTGAAGCTTTCTTT
cdr3_aa: CASTDRGNTEAFF
v_call: TRBV6-1
clone_size: NA
j_call: TRBJ1-1
d_call: NA

cdr3_nt: TGCAGCGTTGAGCGGGAGGAGGGGGTTGGCTATGAGCAGTTCTTC
cdr3_aa: CSVEREEGVGYEQFF
v_call: TRBV29-1
clone_size: few
j_call: TRBJ2-1
d_call: TRBD2

cdr3_nt: TGTGCCAGCTCATACCAAGAAGGCCCCTACGAGCAGTACTTC
cdr3_aa: CASSYQEGPYEQYF
v_call: TRBV18
clone_size: many
j_call: TRBJ2-7
d_call: NA

cdr3_nt: TGTGCCAGCAGTTGGGCCGGGACAGACGCAACTAATGAAAAACTGTTTTTT
cdr3_aa: CASSWAGTDATNEKLFF
v_call: TRBV6-2/TRBV6-3
clone_size: NA
j_call: TRBJ1-4
d_call: TRBD1

cdr3_nt: TGTGCCAGCAGCACCCCCGGGGGGAAAACTGAAGCTTTCTTT
cdr3_aa: CASSTPGGKTEAFF
v_call: TRBV7-9
clone_size: few
j_call: TRBJ1-1
d_call: NA

cdr3_nt: TGTGCCAGCAGTTATTTTCATCCCCCCTACGAGCAGTACTTC
cdr3_aa: CASSYFHPPYEQYF
v_call: TRBV6-5
clone_size: NA
j_call: TRBJ2-7
d_call: NA

cdr3_nt: TGCGCCAGCAGCCAAGAGGCTAGCGGGGGCTCCTACGAGCAGTACTTC
cdr3_aa: CASSQEASGGSYEQYF
v_call: TRBV28
clone_size: NA
j_call: TRBJ2-7
d_call: TRBD2

cdr3_nt: TGTGCCAGCAAAAAGGGGGGTCTGCTCTCCTACGAGCAGTACTTC
cdr3_aa: CASKKGGLLSYEQYF
v_call: TRBV12-3/TRBV12-4
clone_size: few
j_call: TRBJ2-7
d_call: NA